Given below is one T cell receptor (beta chain) in context. PCR amplification relied on 60 Vbeta primers (plus 13 Jbeta primers). Clones were sequenced by immunoSEQ multiplex PCR, and TCRdb holds only the in-frame ones, with some missing. Of approximately 160,000 clones detected, 70% to 80% appear once; the ten largest clones hold 0.9% to 1.1%. The data originate from a study of cytomegalovirus exposure and HLA in healthy donors. The V gene lost 6 bases and the J gene lost 3 bases, with 11 bases spanning the gap. The CDR3 is made up of 14 amino acids. Germline loops: CDR1 MNHNS, CDR2 SASEGT. The sequence derives from a middle-aged woman in good health and CMV-seronegative. Specimen: PBMCs. The rearrangement joins TRBV6-1 to TRBJ2-2; D remains unclear. The CDR3 DNA reads TGTGCCAGCAGCCTATCTTATGACACCGGGGAGCTGTTTTTT. This sequence encodes CASSLSYDTGELFF.